These 21 T cell receptor beta chains share one sample of origin, sequenced in a study of CD8 T cells in ankylosing spondylitis. MiXCR, run by TCRdb on the 5' RACE reads, gives a single entry per CDR3 protein. The data hold about 240,000 distinct CDR3 sequences, with about 11% observed a single time. Material for sequencing was blood, either unsorted or a sorted T cell fraction (not recorded which). The receptors here all came from a male donor with ankylosing spondylitis or in good health (not recorded which).

This clonotype was found many times. The rearrangement uses TRBV10-3 and TRBJ2-3; D gene ambiguous. Trimming took off 0 bases at V and 1 base at J, with 2 bases between the two ends. Germline lookup yields CDR1 ENHRY and CDR2 SYGVKD. The CDR3 length is 13 residues. The CDR3 sequence: CAISESRTDTQYF. The CDR3 bases are TGTGCCATCAGTGAGTCTCGCACAGATACGCAGTATTTT.

The rearrangement links TRBV7-8 to TRBJ1-1, with D hard to call. Germline V gene data show CDR1 as SGHVS and CDR2 as FQNEAQ. This CDR3 region has 14 residues. The V and J ends lost 4 bases and 3 bases respectively, with 12 bases between them. CDR3 in amino acids: CASSWLRDDTEAFF. The CDR3 DNA reads as TGTGCCAGCAGCTGGTTGCGGGATGACACTGAAGCTTTCTTT. Full variable domain (outside the CDR3, taken from reference TRBV7-8 and TRBJ1-1): GAGVSQSPRYKVAKRGQDVALRCDPISGHVSLFWYQQALGQGPEFLTYFQNEAQLDKSGLPSDRFFAERPEGSVSTLKIQRTQQEDSAVYLCASSWLRDDTEAFFGQGTRLTVV.

This clonotype was detected ten times or more. The genes are TRBV20-1 and TRBJ2-3, with D possibly being TRBD2 (6 bases). Germline-derived CDR1 and CDR2 are DFQATT and SNEGSKA (reference sequence). V was clipped by 5 bases and J by 1 base, with 10 bases between them. CDR3 length: 13 amino acids. The CDR3 sequence: CSARGLGTDTQYF. In nucleotides, the CDR3 is TGCAGTGCTCGGGGACTGGGCACAGATACGCAGTATTTT.

Comments on this clonotype: A much larger clone differs from this one at a single base, so this may be a read error. The chain uses TRBV24-1 and TRBJ2-3; D gene unclear. Germline V gives CDR1 KGHDR, CDR2 SFDVKD. The V and J ends lost 12 bases and 4 bases respectively, with 10 bases between them. The CDR3 loop spans 11 amino acids. This CDR3 reads CAASSADTQYF. In DNA form, the CDR3 reads TGTGCCGCCTCTTCCGCAGATACGCAGTATTTT.

There are many counts of this clonotype. The CDR3 sequence: CASSTRQGVDSPLHF. Written as DNA, the CDR3 is TGCGCCAGCAGCACCCGACAGGGGGTCGATTCACCCCTCCACTTT. V is TRBV5-1 and J is TRBJ1-6; 9 bases map to TRBD1. Germline V gene sequence: CDR1 SGHRS, CDR2 YFSETQ. The J segment lost 8 bases and the V segment lost 4 bases, leaving 7 bases of the junction unmatched. This CDR3 comprises 15 residues.

The chain recombines TRBV20-1 with TRBJ2-2; the D is unclear. CDR1 is DFQATT and CDR2 is SNEGSKA in the germline V gene (reference sequence). V was clipped by 6 bases and J by 3 bases, with 14 bases between them. This CDR3 has 14 residues. DNA for the CDR3: TGCAGTGCCCCCGTTAGTCGGGACACCGGGGAGCTGTTTTTT. Translated, it gives CSAPVSRDTGELFF.

The rearrangement links TRBV20-1 to TRBJ1-1; D call uncertain. Germline V gene data show CDR1 as DFQATT and CDR2 as SNEGSKA (reference sequence). Trimming removed 7 bases from V and 0 bases from J, with 6 bases in between. The CDR3 loop spans 11 amino acids. CDR3 sequence: CSVRLNTEAFF. In DNA form, the CDR3 reads TGCAGTGTTAGGTTGAACACTGAAGCTTTCTTT.

This clonotype was picked up many times. The genes are TRBV27 and TRBJ2-2, with 8 bases matching TRBD1. CDR1 is MNHEY, CDR2 SMNVEV, per germline (reference sequence). Trimming at V came to 7 bases and at J to 6 bases, leaving 1 base not matched to a gene. CDR3 size: 12 residues. The CDR3 protein is CASNRGAGELFF. In DNA form, the CDR3 reads TGTGCCAGCAACAGGGGGGCCGGGGAGCTGTTTTTT.

The sample holds many counts of this clonotype. The V call is TRBV7-2, the J call TRBJ2-1, with D possibly matching TRBD2 (5 bases). The CDR3 is 14 residues long. Germline CDR1 SGHTA, CDR2 FQGNSA. V gave up 1 base and J gave up 4 bases, with 8 bases separating them. In DNA, the CDR3 is TGTGCCAGCAGCTTAGAGTCGGGGTACAATGAGCAGTTCTTC. This encodes CASSLESGYNEQFF.

This clonotype has at least ten counts. V gene TRBV20-1 combines with J gene TRBJ2-1, with TRBD2 identical over 7 bases. The CDR3 has 15 amino acids. CDR1 is DFQATT and CDR2 is SNEGSKA in the germline V gene (reference sequence). Unmatched junction bases numbered 8, after V lost 1 base and J lost 5 bases. The CDR3 loop is CSARGPGLPDNEQFF. The CDR3 DNA follows: TGCAGTGCTAGAGGCCCGGGACTACCAGACAATGAGCAGTTCTTC.

V is TRBV11-2 and J is TRBJ2-1; tentative D call: TRBD1 (6 bases). With 5 bases removed from V and 0 bases from J, the gap between germline ends came to 14 bases. The germline V gene has CDR1 SGHAT and CDR2 FQNNGV. The CDR3 has 16 amino acids. The CDR3 here is CASSLRTESSYNEQFF. The DNA of the CDR3 is TGTGCCAGCAGCCTACGGACAGAGAGCTCCTACAATGAGCAGTTCTTC.

This clonotype showed up many times. The genes are TRBV6-4 and TRBJ2-1; 7 bases are shared with TRBD1. Trimming removed 7 bases from V and 4 bases from J; junction bases left unmatched: 31. The germline gives CDR1 MRHNA, CDR2 SNTAGT. The CDR3 runs 22 residues. CDR3 loop: CASKATRQGKREDQPFYNEQFF. CDR3 DNA sequence: TGTGCCAGCAAAGCGACCCGACAGGGTAAAAGAGAAGACCAACCCTTTTACAATGAGCAGTTCTTC.

The CDR3 reads CASSRGRGELTDTQYF. CDR3 bases: TGCGCCAGCAGCCGAGGCAGGGGGGAATTGACAGATACGCAGTATTTT. The chain combines TRBV5-1 with TRBJ2-3; D is perhaps TRBD1 (7 bases). This CDR3 has 16 amino acids. CDR1 and CDR2 (germline): SGHRS, YFSETQ. Trimming pared 4 bases from V and 3 bases from J, leaving 18 bases between.

Many counts were recorded for this clonotype. The chain uses TRBV20-1 and TRBJ2-1, with 8 positions matching TRBD2. J lost 8 bases, V lost 0 bases, and 6 bases had no gene match. The CDR3 length is 14 residues. In germline, CDR1 is DFQATT, CDR2 SNEGSKA (reference sequence). This CDR3 is CSAREQRERDEQFF. The CDR3 DNA is TGCAGTGCTAGAGAACAGCGGGAGAGGGATGAGCAGTTCTTC.

The chain uses TRBV28 and TRBJ1-3; possibly TRBD1 for D (5 bases). The CDR3 is 16 amino acids. With 6 bases removed from V and 0 bases from J, the gap between germline ends came to 15 bases. Germline assignment: CDR1 MDHEN and CDR2 SYDVKM. CDR3 nucleotides: TGTGCCAGCAGCATAACACAGGCACTCTCTGGAAACACCATATATTTT. This gives the protein CASSITQALSGNTIYF.

In its sample, this clonotype was seen many times. The V and J genes are TRBV5-1 and TRBJ2-1; 9 bases line up with TRBD2. The V segment lost 4 bases and the J segment 7 bases; nucleotides outside the gene matches: 6. The CDR3 loop spans 14 amino acids. In germline, CDR1 is SGHRS, CDR2 YFSETQ. The CDR3 region has the DNA TGCGCCAGCAGCAGTGGACTAGCGAAAAATGAGCAGTTCTTC. This translates into CASSSGLAKNEQFF.

This clonotype was seen ten or more times. The chain carries TRBV5-1 and TRBJ2-6; D unresolved. Germline V lookup: CDR1 SGHRS, CDR2 YFSETQ. The V end lost 0 bases, the J end lost 3 bases, and 4 bases lay between the germline ends. This CDR3 is built from 14 residues. Written as DNA, the CDR3 is TGCGCCAGCAGCTTGGGTCTTGGGGCCAACGTCCTGACTTTC. Translated: CASSLGLGANVLTF. Full variable domain (remainder filled in from reference TRBV5-1 and TRBJ2-6): KAGVTQTPRYLIKTRGQQVTLSCSPISGHRSVSWYQQTPGQGLQFLFEYFSETQRNKGNFPGRFSGRQFSNSRSEMNVSTLELGDSALYLCASSLGLGANVLTFGAGSRLTVL.

The chain couples TRBV12-5 to TRBJ1-1, with D maybe TRBD1 (6 bases). The CDR3 consists of 17 residues. V lost 5 bases, J lost 6 bases, and 25 bases lay in between. The germline V gene has CDR1 LGHNT and CDR2 FRNRAP. CDR3 region: CASGVPGAGSGVSEAFF. In nucleotides, the CDR3 is TGTGCTAGTGGTGTGCCAGGGGCCGGGTCGGGGGTGTCTGAAGCTTTCTTT.

This clonotype appeared a few times. V and J are TRBV20-1 and TRBJ2-5; the D is unclear. Germline values: CDR1 DFQATT, CDR2 SNEGSKA (reference sequence). The V and J ends lost 3 bases and 2 bases respectively, with 10 bases between them. This CDR3 comprises 13 residues. The CDR3 protein is CSASLELQETQYF. The CDR3, as DNA: TGCAGTGCTAGTTTGGAATTACAAGAGACCCAGTACTTC.

This clonotype was counted at least ten times. The chain employs TRBV6-5 and TRBJ2-3; tentatively, D is TRBD2 (5 bases). V was clipped by 2 bases and J by 1 base, with 7 bases between them. CDR1 MNHEY and CDR2 SVGAGI come from the germline V gene. This CDR3 has 14 residues. The CDR3 loop reads CASSYGSGTDTQYF. CDR3 nucleotide sequence: TGTGCCAGCAGTTACGGTAGCGGCACAGATACGCAGTATTTT.

This clonotype was seen a handful of times. The V call is TRBV6-5, the J call TRBJ2-7; a possible D gene is TRBD2 (5 bases). Germline V gene lookup returns CDR1 MNHEY and CDR2 SVGAGI. The CDR3 has 16 residues. V was trimmed by 4 bases and J by 3 bases, leaving 19 bases between them. This CDR3 reads CASSSLTERFGYEQYF. CDR3 DNA: TGTGCCAGCAGTTCGCTGACTGAGCGGTTTGGCTACGAGCAGTACTTC.